This T cell receptor beta chain was sequenced in a study of CD8+ T cells in alopecia areata. Study conclusions and caveats: Relative to normal scalp, lesional scalp, especially alopecia totalis/universalis, showed higher clonality.

RNA was extracted and reverse transcribed into cDNA as the sequencing template. The method was immunoSEQ multiplex PCR; TCRdb's version includes in-frame clones alone and lacks a portion of them. The sample carries over 150,000 clones, about 61% recorded once. The CDR3 has 14 amino acids. Germline-derived CDR1 and CDR2 are LNHDA and SQIVND (reference sequence). Trimming removed 5 bases from V and 7 bases from J, with 12 bases in between. With regard to this clone: As yet, its antigen is unknown.

The sample was CD8+ T cells sorted from blood. V is TRBV19 and J is TRBJ1-6, with D tentatively TRBD1 (6 bases). This clonotype originated in a human donor in good health. The CDR3 DNA reads TGTGCCAGTAGTTTCAGGGGAGAGAATTCACCCCTCCACTTT. This sequence encodes CASSFRGENSPLHF.